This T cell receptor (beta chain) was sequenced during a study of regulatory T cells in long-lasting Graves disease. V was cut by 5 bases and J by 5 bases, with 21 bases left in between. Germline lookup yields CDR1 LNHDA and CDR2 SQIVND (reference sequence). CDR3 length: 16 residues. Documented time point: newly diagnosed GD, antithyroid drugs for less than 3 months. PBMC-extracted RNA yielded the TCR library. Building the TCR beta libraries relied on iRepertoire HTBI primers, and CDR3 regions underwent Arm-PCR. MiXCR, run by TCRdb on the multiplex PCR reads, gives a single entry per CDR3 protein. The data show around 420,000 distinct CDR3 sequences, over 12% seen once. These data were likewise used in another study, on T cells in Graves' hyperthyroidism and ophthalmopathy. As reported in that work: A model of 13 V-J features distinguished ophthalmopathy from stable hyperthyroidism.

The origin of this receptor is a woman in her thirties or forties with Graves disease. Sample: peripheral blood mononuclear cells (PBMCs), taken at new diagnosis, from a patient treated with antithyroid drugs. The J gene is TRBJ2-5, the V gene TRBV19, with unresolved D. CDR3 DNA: TGTGCCAGTAGTCCTCGGGCTCCGGGCGGTGGTGAGACCCAGTACTTC. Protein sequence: CASSPRAPGGGETQYF.